This TCR beta chain was identified in a study of cytomegalovirus exposure and HLA in healthy donors. The CDR3 contains 12 residues. Trimming cost V 1 base and J 6 bases, with 7 bases left between them. The germline V gene has CDR1 SGHDT and CDR2 YYEEEE. The PCR made use of 60 Vbeta and 13 Jbeta primers. As originally analysed: A later analysis tallied some 80 million unique TCR beta chains, around 12 million of them shared. Here immunoSEQ multiplex PCR was the method, and the copy in TCRdb shows in-frame clones only, minus some. The D gene and trimming were derived from the DNA, and the V and J assignments and clone size from that table. The sample has 100,000 to 150,000 clones, roughly 83% seen once.

The sequence was obtained from a man between 18 and 29 years old in good health and CMV-seronegative. The chain joins TRBV5-6 to TRBJ1-1; no clear D gene. Material for sequencing was PBMCs. The CDR3 protein is CASSLSRAEAFF. The CDR3 DNA reads as TGTGCCAGCAGCTTGTCCCGGGCTGAAGCTTTCTTT.